Sequencing of this T cell receptor (beta chain) was carried out in a study of blood T cell repertoires in COVID-19. Trimming removed 4 bases from V and 0 bases from J; junction bases left unmatched: 12. Germline V gene lookup returns CDR1 MNHNS and CDR2 SASEGT. The CDR3 extends over 18 amino acids. Sequencing was performed with immunoSEQ multiplex PCR; in TCRdb, only in-frame clones are kept and a portion is missing. Seen here are approximately 220,000 clones, around 82% observed once, and the top ten hold approximately 4.9%. The sequence was obtained from a woman aged 45-65 years who had been exposed to COVID-19. The sequenced material came from PBMCs or T cells enriched from blood (not recorded which). This chain joins TRBV6-1 and TRBJ2-7; 10 nucleotides match TRBD2. As DNA, the CDR3 is TGTGCCAGCAGTGCGGTAGCGGGGGGCTTTATGGACTCCTACGAGCAGTACTTC. Translated, it gives CASSAVAGGFMDSYEQYF.